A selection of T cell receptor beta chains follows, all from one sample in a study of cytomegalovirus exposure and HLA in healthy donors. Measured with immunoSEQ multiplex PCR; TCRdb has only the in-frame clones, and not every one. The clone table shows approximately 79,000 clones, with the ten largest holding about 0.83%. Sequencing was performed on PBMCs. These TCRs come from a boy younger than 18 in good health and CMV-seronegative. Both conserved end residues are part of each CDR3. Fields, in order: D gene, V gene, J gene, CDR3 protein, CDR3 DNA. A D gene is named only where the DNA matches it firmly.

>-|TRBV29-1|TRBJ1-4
CSVLNEKLFF
TGCAGCGTTCTCAATGAAAAACTGTTTTTT
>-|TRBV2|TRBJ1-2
CASTQSGGNYGYTF
TGTGCCAGCACTCAGTCGGGGGGGAACTATGGCTACACCTTC
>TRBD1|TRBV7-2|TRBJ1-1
CASSLQGATEAFF
TGTGCCAGCAGCTTACAGGGGGCCACTGAAGCTTTCTTT
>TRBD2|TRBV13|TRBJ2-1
CASSRPPGLAAYNEQFF
TGTGCCAGCAGCCGTCCACCGGGACTAGCGGCTTACAATGAGCAGTTCTTC
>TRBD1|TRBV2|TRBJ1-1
CASSEPGQGYTEAFF
TGTGCCAGCAGTGAACCGGGACAGGGGTACACTGAAGCTTTCTTT
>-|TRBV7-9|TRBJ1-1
CASSLEGGLGEAFF
TGTGCCAGCAGCTTAGAGGGGGGGCTGGGTGAAGCTTTCTTT
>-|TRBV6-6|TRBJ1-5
CASSYSLREDQPQHF
TGTGCCAGCAGTTACTCGTTAAGAGAGGATCAGCCCCAGCATTTT
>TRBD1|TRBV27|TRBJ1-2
CASSSGTGNYGYTF
TGTGCCAGCAGTTCCGGGACAGGGAACTATGGCTACACCTTC
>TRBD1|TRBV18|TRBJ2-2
CASSPLLKDRVNTGELFF
TGTGCCAGCTCACCACTCTTAAAGGACAGGGTGAACACCGGGGAGCTGTTTTTT
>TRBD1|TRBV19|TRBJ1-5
CASTAAGGYSNQPQHF
TGTGCCAGTACCGCCGCAGGGGGTTATAGCAATCAGCCCCAGCATTTT
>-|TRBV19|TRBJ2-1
CASSMQGFSSDNEQFF
TGTGCCAGTAGTATGCAGGGATTCAGCTCCGACAATGAGCAGTTCTTC